These T cell receptor beta chains were read from a single sample in a study of high-grade serous ovarian cancer treatment subgroups. The repertoire was sequenced with immunoSEQ multiplex PCR; TCRdb's copy has only in-frame clones and lacks some. Here the sample spans tens of thousands of clones, 80% to 90% being singletons. The sequenced sample consisted of tumor tissue. The receptors were sampled from a human donor with high-grade serous ovarian cancer. Both conserved end residues are part of each CDR3. A D gene is named only where the DNA matches it firmly. Clone size, where shown, is once, few, many, or a class for clones that have expanded.

CDR3 protein: CASSPVSGQISPYNEQFF
CDR3 DNA: TGTGCCAGCAGCCCCGTATCCGGGCAGATTTCGCCCTACAATGAGCAGTTCTTC
D gene: -
V gene: TRBV7-6
CDR3 length: 18
clone size: -
J gene: TRBJ2-1

CDR3 protein: CAWSRPRDSRVHEQFF
CDR3 DNA: TGTGCCTGGAGTAGACCGCGGGACTCGCGGGTGCATGAGCAGTTCTTC
D gene: -
V gene: TRBV30
CDR3 length: 16
clone size: -
J gene: TRBJ2-1

CDR3 protein: CAWSRGSNQPQHF
CDR3 DNA: TGTGCCTGGAGTAGGGGTAGCAATCAGCCCCAGCATTTT
D gene: -
V gene: TRBV30
CDR3 length: 13
clone size: -
J gene: TRBJ1-5

CDR3 protein: CASSRLAGETQYF
CDR3 DNA: TGCGCCAGCAGCCGACTAGCGGGAGAGACCCAGTACTTC
D gene: TRBD2
V gene: TRBV4-1
CDR3 length: 13
clone size: -
J gene: TRBJ2-5

CDR3 protein: CASRREGLAGGSYNEQFF
CDR3 DNA: TGTGCCAGCAGGAGGGAGGGACTAGCGGGAGGATCCTACAATGAGCAGTTCTTC
D gene: TRBD2
V gene: TRBV9
CDR3 length: 18
clone size: -
J gene: TRBJ2-1

CDR3 protein: CASSFFGPKLEGAMSEQYF
CDR3 DNA: TGTGCCAGCAGCTTTTTCGGCCCCAAACTAGAGGGGGCGATGTCCGAGCAGTACTTC
D gene: TRBD1
V gene: TRBV7-6
CDR3 length: 19
clone size: once
J gene: TRBJ2-7

CDR3 protein: CASTRSRRPYEQYF
CDR3 DNA: TGTGCCAGCACCCGATCGAGACGCCCCTACGAGCAGTACTTC
D gene: -
V gene: TRBV7-9
CDR3 length: 14
clone size: -
J gene: TRBJ2-7

CDR3 protein: CASSLGRGQGEREQYF
CDR3 DNA: TGTGCCAGCAGCTTGGGTAGGGGACAGGGGGAACGCGAGCAGTACTTC
D gene: TRBD1
V gene: TRBV5-5
CDR3 length: 16
clone size: once
J gene: TRBJ2-7

CDR3 protein: CASSEDRGLSYEQYF
CDR3 DNA: TGTGCCAGCAGCGAAGACAGGGGGCTTTCCTACGAGCAGTACTTC
D gene: TRBD1
V gene: TRBV6-1
CDR3 length: 15
clone size: -
J gene: TRBJ2-7

CDR3 protein: CASSLVSSGRGVADTQYF
CDR3 DNA: TGTGCCAGCAGCTTAGTGTCTAGCGGGAGGGGTGTTGCGGATACGCAGTATTTT
D gene: TRBD2
V gene: TRBV7-6
CDR3 length: 18
clone size: -
J gene: TRBJ2-3

CDR3 protein: CASSDSVNNEQFF
CDR3 DNA: TGTGCCAGCAGTGACTCGGTAAACAATGAGCAGTTCTTC
D gene: -
V gene: TRBV6-4
CDR3 length: 13
clone size: -
J gene: TRBJ2-1

CDR3 protein: CAWTGGRDEQFF
CDR3 DNA: TGTGCCTGGACAGGGGGCAGGGATGAGCAGTTCTTC
D gene: TRBD1
V gene: TRBV30
CDR3 length: 12
clone size: -
J gene: TRBJ2-1

CDR3 protein: CASTHERQGFDEQFF
CDR3 DNA: TGTGCCAGCACCCATGAGAGGCAGGGGTTCGATGAGCAGTTCTTC
D gene: -
V gene: TRBV6-6
CDR3 length: 15
clone size: -
J gene: TRBJ2-1

CDR3 protein: CASSQEGTGRRLYEQYF
CDR3 DNA: TGCGCCAGCAGCCAAGAAGGGACAGGCCGTCGCTTATACGAGCAGTACTTC
D gene: TRBD1
V gene: TRBV4-1
CDR3 length: 17
clone size: -
J gene: TRBJ2-7

CDR3 protein: CAWTSAGGFNYGYTF
CDR3 DNA: TGTGCCTGGACCTCGGCAGGGGGATTTAACTATGGCTACACCTTC
D gene: TRBD1
V gene: TRBV30
CDR3 length: 15
clone size: -
J gene: TRBJ1-2

CDR3 protein: CASNSQNTGELFF
CDR3 DNA: TGTGCCAGCAACAGTCAGAACACCGGGGAGCTGTTTTTT
D gene: -
V gene: TRBV6-6
CDR3 length: 13
clone size: -
J gene: TRBJ2-2

CDR3 protein: CASSALGGPYGYTF
CDR3 DNA: TGTGCCAGTAGTGCACTAGGGGGCCCCTATGGCTACACCTTC
D gene: TRBD1
V gene: TRBV19
CDR3 length: 14
clone size: -
J gene: TRBJ1-2

CDR3 protein: CASSPQGVHGYTF
CDR3 DNA: TGTGCCAGCTCACCACAAGGGGTCCATGGCTACACCTTC
D gene: -
V gene: TRBV18
CDR3 length: 13
clone size: few
J gene: TRBJ1-2

CDR3 protein: CASSVATGIDTQYF
CDR3 DNA: TGTGCCAGCAGCGTAGCTACGGGGATAGATACGCAGTATTTT
D gene: -
V gene: TRBV9
CDR3 length: 14
clone size: -
J gene: TRBJ2-3

CDR3 protein: CASTRTGTYEQYF
CDR3 DNA: TGTGCCAGCACACGGACAGGGACCTACGAGCAGTACTTC
D gene: TRBD1
V gene: TRBV11-2
CDR3 length: 13
clone size: -
J gene: TRBJ2-7

CDR3 protein: CASSRRGDESYEQYF
CDR3 DNA: TGTGCCAGCTCACGGCGGGGCGACGAATCCTACGAGCAGTACTTC
D gene: -
V gene: TRBV18
CDR3 length: 15
clone size: -
J gene: TRBJ2-7

CDR3 protein: CASSLWTGVKNIQYF
CDR3 DNA: TGCGCCAGCAGCTTGTGGACAGGGGTCAAAAACATTCAGTACTTC
D gene: TRBD1
V gene: TRBV5-1
CDR3 length: 15
clone size: -
J gene: TRBJ2-4

CDR3 protein: CASSQQGTNTGELFF
CDR3 DNA: TGTGCCAGCAGCCAACAGGGTACGAACACCGGGGAGCTGTTTTTT
D gene: -
V gene: TRBV6-1
CDR3 length: 15
clone size: once
J gene: TRBJ2-2

CDR3 protein: CASSAGGGDTQYF
CDR3 DNA: TGTGCCAGCTCCGCTGGGGGCGGAGATACGCAGTATTTT
D gene: -
V gene: TRBV18
CDR3 length: 13
clone size: -
J gene: TRBJ2-3

CDR3 protein: CASNNGTGGNGYTF
CDR3 DNA: TGTGCCAGCAACAACGGGACAGGGGGCAATGGCTACACCTTC
D gene: -
V gene: TRBV21-1
CDR3 length: 14
clone size: -
J gene: TRBJ1-2

CDR3 protein: CASSVMGELVGYGYTF
CDR3 DNA: TGTGCCAGCAGCGTAATGGGGGAACTTGTGGGCTATGGCTACACCTTC
D gene: -
V gene: TRBV6-4
CDR3 length: 16
clone size: -
J gene: TRBJ1-2

CDR3 protein: CASRWDLLTGELFF
CDR3 DNA: TGTGCCAGCAGGTGGGACTTACTCACCGGGGAGCTGTTTTTT
D gene: -
V gene: TRBV6-1
CDR3 length: 14
clone size: -
J gene: TRBJ2-2

CDR3 protein: CASSPQHPPGLAGERRYF
CDR3 DNA: TGCGCCAGCAGCCCTCAGCACCCGCCGGGACTAGCGGGAGAACGGCGGTACTTC
D gene: TRBD2
V gene: TRBV5-1
CDR3 length: 18
clone size: -
J gene: TRBJ2-5

CDR3 protein: CAISVGQYTEAFF
CDR3 DNA: TGTGCCATCAGTGTGGGGCAGTACACTGAAGCTTTCTTT
D gene: -
V gene: TRBV10-3
CDR3 length: 13
clone size: -
J gene: TRBJ1-1

CDR3 protein: CATSSLGTSGIQIGTDTQYF
CDR3 DNA: TGTGCCACCAGCAGCCTCGGGACTAGCGGGATCCAAATCGGCACAGATACGCAGTATTTT
D gene: TRBD2
V gene: TRBV15
CDR3 length: 20
clone size: -
J gene: TRBJ2-3

CDR3 protein: CASSWGMGVDQPQHF
CDR3 DNA: TGTGCCAGCAGCTGGGGAATGGGGGTCGATCAGCCCCAGCATTTT
D gene: -
V gene: TRBV5-6
CDR3 length: 15
clone size: -
J gene: TRBJ1-5

CDR3 protein: CASSPETVQPQHF
CDR3 DNA: TGTGCCAGCTCACCAGAAACAGTACAGCCCCAGCATTTT
D gene: -
V gene: TRBV18
CDR3 length: 13
clone size: -
J gene: TRBJ1-5

CDR3 protein: CASSLDRDREAFF
CDR3 DNA: TGTGCCAGCAGCTTGGACCGGGACAGGGAAGCTTTCTTT
D gene: TRBD1
V gene: TRBV7-2
CDR3 length: 13
clone size: -
J gene: TRBJ1-1

CDR3 protein: CASSFSFGRNEQFF
CDR3 DNA: TGTGCCAGCAGCTTTTCCTTCGGGCGCAATGAGCAGTTCTTC
D gene: -
V gene: TRBV11-2
CDR3 length: 14
clone size: once
J gene: TRBJ2-1

CDR3 protein: CASSLGGRAYNEQFF
CDR3 DNA: TGTGCCAGCAGTTTGGGCGGGAGGGCCTACAATGAGCAGTTCTTC
D gene: TRBD2
V gene: TRBV28
CDR3 length: 15
clone size: -
J gene: TRBJ2-1

CDR3 protein: CASSQVGPEAQYF
CDR3 DNA: TGCGCCAGCAGCCAAGTGGGCCCCGAGGCCCAGTACTTC
D gene: -
V gene: TRBV4-1
CDR3 length: 13
clone size: -
J gene: TRBJ2-5

CDR3 protein: CASSGDWQFF
CDR3 DNA: TGTGCCAGTTCGGGAGACTGGCAGTTCTTC
D gene: -
V gene: TRBV2
CDR3 length: 10
clone size: -
J gene: TRBJ2-1

CDR3 protein: CASSQASGINEQFF
CDR3 DNA: TGCGCCAGCAGTCAAGCTAGCGGGATAAATGAGCAGTTCTTC
D gene: TRBD2
V gene: TRBV10-1
CDR3 length: 14
clone size: once
J gene: TRBJ2-1

CDR3 protein: CASSLISENTDTQYF
CDR3 DNA: TGTGCCAGCAGCCTGATTTCGGAGAACACAGATACGCAGTATTTT
D gene: -
V gene: TRBV5-8
CDR3 length: 15
clone size: -
J gene: TRBJ2-3

CDR3 protein: CASSSPGQGSAGELFF
CDR3 DNA: TGTGCCAGCAGCTCTCCGGGACAGGGTTCGGCCGGGGAGCTGTTTTTT
D gene: TRBD1
V gene: TRBV5-4
CDR3 length: 16
clone size: -
J gene: TRBJ2-2

CDR3 protein: CASSSTNPRPGNTGELFF
CDR3 DNA: TGTGCCAGCAGCTCTACCAACCCACGACCAGGGAACACCGGGGAGCTGTTTTTT
D gene: -
V gene: TRBV7-6
CDR3 length: 18
clone size: few
J gene: TRBJ2-2

CDR3 protein: CASSPSDRMDTEAFF
CDR3 DNA: TGTGCCAGCAGCCCCTCCGACAGGATGGACACTGAAGCTTTCTTT
D gene: -
V gene: TRBV28
CDR3 length: 15
clone size: -
J gene: TRBJ1-1

CDR3 protein: CASSLVRAYNEQFF
CDR3 DNA: TGCGCCAGCAGCTTGGTACGGGCATACAATGAGCAGTTCTTC
D gene: -
V gene: TRBV5-1
CDR3 length: 14
clone size: -
J gene: TRBJ2-1

CDR3 protein: CASRRTPGTPEQYF
CDR3 DNA: TGTGCCAGCAGACGTACCCCGGGGACTCCCGAGCAGTACTTC
D gene: -
V gene: TRBV27
CDR3 length: 14
clone size: -
J gene: TRBJ2-7

CDR3 protein: CASRPRTGSTDTQYF
CDR3 DNA: TGTGCCAGCAGGCCAAGGACAGGGAGCACAGATACGCAGTATTTT
D gene: TRBD1
V gene: TRBV6-5
CDR3 length: 15
clone size: -
J gene: TRBJ2-3

CDR3 protein: CASTRTGATYGYTF
CDR3 DNA: TGTGCCAGCACTAGGACAGGGGCGACCTATGGCTACACCTTC
D gene: TRBD1
V gene: TRBV6-1
CDR3 length: 14
clone size: -
J gene: TRBJ1-2